This TCR beta chain was sequenced in a study of T cell responses to AZD1222 COVID-19 vaccine. This clone was picked up one time. This CDR3 has 14 residues. Trimming cost V 5 bases and J 5 bases, with 12 bases left between them. CDR1 and CDR2 from the germline V gene are SGHVS and FQNEAQ. Libraries were prepared by immunoSEQ multiplex PCR; TCRdb keeps only in-frame clonotypes and omits some of them. The sample has roughly 160,000 clones, about 90% seen once. The sample was peripheral blood, taken 28 days after the second AZD1222 dose. The sequence was collected from an adult who received the AZD1222 COVID-19 vaccine. The V and J genes are TRBV7-8 and TRBJ1-4; D remains ambiguous. In nucleotides, the CDR3 is TGTGCCAGCAGCCAGACAACGATCAATGAAAAACTGTTTTTT. Translated, it gives CASSQTTINEKLFF.